The following is a T cell receptor (beta chain) sequence with its context. Its target is unknown. This entry belongs to a study of blood T cells in healthy people across ages. Findings of the study overall: Naive CD4+ cell counts and diversity both ran higher in long-lived than in aged donors.

Trimming shortened V by 5 bases and J by 4 bases, and 12 bases separated the two germline ends. CDR1 MNHEY and CDR2 SVGAGI come from the germline V gene. This CDR3 region has 13 residues. Total RNA extracted from each sample amounted to at least 5 micrograms. The second PCR ran about 7 to 12 cycles with a sample-barcoded 5' primer and J-beta primers. All samples gave at least 3 million CDR3-containing paired-end reads. TCRdb called the 5' RACE reads again in MiXCR, with one record for every CDR3 protein. The sample shows 760,000 or so distinct CDR3 sequences, more than 20% of them seen only once. In addition, the sample was reused for a study of T cells of mothers and their children. That work states: In this cohort, donors were a few healthy Caucasian mothers plus their six children.

Sequenced sample: blood. This clonotype was obtained from a boy between 10 and 17 years old in good health. V and J are TRBV6-5 and TRBJ2-7, with a weak D call TRBD1 (6 bases). The chain's CDR3 is CASSRRGRYEQYF. CDR3 coding DNA: TGTGCCAGCAGTCGCAGGGGACGGTACGAGCAGTACTTC.